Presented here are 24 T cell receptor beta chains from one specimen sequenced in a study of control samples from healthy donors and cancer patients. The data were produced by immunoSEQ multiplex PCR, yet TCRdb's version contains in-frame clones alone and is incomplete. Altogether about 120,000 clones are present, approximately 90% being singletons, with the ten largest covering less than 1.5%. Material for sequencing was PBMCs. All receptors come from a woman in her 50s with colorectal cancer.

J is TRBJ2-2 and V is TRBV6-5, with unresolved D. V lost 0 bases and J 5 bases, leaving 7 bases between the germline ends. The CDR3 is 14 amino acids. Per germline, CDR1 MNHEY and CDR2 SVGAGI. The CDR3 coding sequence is TGTGCCAGCAGTTACTCCGAAGGGACCGGGGAGCTGTTTTTT. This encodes CASSYSEGTGELFF.

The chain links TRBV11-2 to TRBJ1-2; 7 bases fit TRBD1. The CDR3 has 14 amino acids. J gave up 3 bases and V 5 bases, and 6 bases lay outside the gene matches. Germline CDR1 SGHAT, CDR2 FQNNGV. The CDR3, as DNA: TGTGCCAGCAGCGCAGACAGGGACGACTATGGCTACACCTTC. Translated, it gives CASSADRDDYGYTF.

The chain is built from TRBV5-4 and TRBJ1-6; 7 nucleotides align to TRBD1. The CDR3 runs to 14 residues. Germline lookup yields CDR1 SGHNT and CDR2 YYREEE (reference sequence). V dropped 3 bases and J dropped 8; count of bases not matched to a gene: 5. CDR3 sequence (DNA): TGTGCCAGCAGCTCAGACGGACAGGATTCACCCCTCCACTTT. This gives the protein CASSSDGQDSPLHF.

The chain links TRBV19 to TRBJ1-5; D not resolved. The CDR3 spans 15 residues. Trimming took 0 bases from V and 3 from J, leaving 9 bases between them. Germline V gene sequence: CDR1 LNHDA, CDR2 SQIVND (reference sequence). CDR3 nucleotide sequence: TGTGCCAGTAGTATAGATTCGCAACTCAATCAGCCCCAGCATTTT. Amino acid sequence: CASSIDSQLNQPQHF.

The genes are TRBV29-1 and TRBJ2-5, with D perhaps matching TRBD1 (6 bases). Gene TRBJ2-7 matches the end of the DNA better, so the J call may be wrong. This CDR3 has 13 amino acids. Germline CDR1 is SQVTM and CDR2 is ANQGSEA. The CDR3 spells CSVEGTRTDEQYF. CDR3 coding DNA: TGCAGCGTTGAAGGGACTCGGACAGACGAGCAGTACTTC.

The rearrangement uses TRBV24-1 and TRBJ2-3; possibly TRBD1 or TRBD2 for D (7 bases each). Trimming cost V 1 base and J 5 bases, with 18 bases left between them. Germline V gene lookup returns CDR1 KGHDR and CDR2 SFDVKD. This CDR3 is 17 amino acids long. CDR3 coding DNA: TGTGCCACCAGTGATTTCCAGGGGGGCCCGGGAGGAGATACGCAGTATTTT. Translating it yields CATSDFQGGPGGDTQYF.

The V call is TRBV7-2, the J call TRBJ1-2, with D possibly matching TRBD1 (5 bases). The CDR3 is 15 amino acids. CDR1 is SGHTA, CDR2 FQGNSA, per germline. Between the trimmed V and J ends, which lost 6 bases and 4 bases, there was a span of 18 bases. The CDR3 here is CASRSPSGLIYGYTF. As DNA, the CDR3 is TGTGCCAGCAGATCCCCCTCGGGGCTGATCTATGGCTACACCTTC.

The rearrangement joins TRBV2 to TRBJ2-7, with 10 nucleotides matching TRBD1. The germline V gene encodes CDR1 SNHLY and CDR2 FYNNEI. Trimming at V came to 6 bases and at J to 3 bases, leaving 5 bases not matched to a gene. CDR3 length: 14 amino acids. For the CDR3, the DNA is TGTGCCAGCAGGGATGGGACAGGGGACTACGAGCAGTACTTC. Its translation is CASRDGTGDYEQYF.

The CDR3 nucleotides are TGTGCCAGCAGCAGCGGGATGGTTCCGTACGAGCAGTACTTC. This gives the protein CASSSGMVPYEQYF. This chain connects TRBV25-1 to TRBJ2-7; 7 nucleotides line up with TRBD2. The length of the CDR3 is 14 residues. Germline CDR1 MGHDK, CDR2 SYGVNS. V was pared by 6 bases and J by 4 bases, with 9 bases of the junction left unmatched.

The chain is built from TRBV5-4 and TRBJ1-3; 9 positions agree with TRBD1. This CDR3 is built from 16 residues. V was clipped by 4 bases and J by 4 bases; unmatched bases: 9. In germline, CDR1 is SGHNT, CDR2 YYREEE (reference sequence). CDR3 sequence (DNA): TGTGCCAGCAGCCCCGGCCCGGGACAGGGAGGAAACACCATATATTTT. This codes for CASSPGPGQGGNTIYF.

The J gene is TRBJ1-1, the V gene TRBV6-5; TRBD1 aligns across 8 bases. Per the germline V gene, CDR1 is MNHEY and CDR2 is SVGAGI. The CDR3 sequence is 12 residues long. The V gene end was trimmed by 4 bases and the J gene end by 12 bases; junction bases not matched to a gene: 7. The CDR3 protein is CASSFGQGKTFF. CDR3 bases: TGTGCCAGCAGTTTCGGACAGGGTAAAACTTTCTTT.

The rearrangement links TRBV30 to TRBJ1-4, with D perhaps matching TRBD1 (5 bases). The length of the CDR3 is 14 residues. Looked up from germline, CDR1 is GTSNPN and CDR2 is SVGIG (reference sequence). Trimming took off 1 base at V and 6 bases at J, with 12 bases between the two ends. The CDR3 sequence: CAWSAPGDHEKLFF. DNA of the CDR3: TGTGCCTGGAGTGCCCCGGGGGATCATGAAAAACTGTTTTTT.

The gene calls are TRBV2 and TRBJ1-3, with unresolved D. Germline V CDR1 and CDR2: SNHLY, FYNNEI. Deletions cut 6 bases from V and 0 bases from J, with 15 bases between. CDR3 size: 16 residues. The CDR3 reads CASSARQAYSGNTIYF. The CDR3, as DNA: TGTGCCAGCAGCGCTCGGCAGGCTTACTCTGGAAACACCATATATTTT.

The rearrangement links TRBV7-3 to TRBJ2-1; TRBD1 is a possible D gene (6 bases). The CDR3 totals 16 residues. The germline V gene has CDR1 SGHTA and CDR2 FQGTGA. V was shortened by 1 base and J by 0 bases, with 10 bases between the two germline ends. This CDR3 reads CASSLMDSPSYNEQFF. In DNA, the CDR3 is TGTGCCAGCAGCTTAATGGACAGTCCCTCCTACAATGAGCAGTTCTTC.

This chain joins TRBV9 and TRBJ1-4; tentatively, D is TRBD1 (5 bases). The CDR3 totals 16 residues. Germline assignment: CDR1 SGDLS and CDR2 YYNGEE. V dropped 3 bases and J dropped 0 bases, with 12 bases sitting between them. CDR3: CASSAGAGSTNEKLFF. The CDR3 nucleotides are TGTGCCAGCAGCGCCGGGGCAGGGTCAACTAATGAAAAACTGTTTTTT.

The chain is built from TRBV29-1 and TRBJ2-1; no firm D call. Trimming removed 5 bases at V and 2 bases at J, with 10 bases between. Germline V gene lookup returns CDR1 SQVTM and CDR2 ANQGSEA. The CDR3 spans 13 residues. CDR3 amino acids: CSVQLAAYNEQFF. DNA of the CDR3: TGCAGCGTTCAGCTCGCCGCCTACAATGAGCAGTTCTTC.

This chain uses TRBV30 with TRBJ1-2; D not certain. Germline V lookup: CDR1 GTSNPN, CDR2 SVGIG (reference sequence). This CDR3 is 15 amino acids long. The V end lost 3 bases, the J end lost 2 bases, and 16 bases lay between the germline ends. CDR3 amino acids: CAWSPRRATNYGYTF. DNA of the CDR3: TGTGCCTGGAGCCCACGTCGGGCAACCAACTATGGCTACACCTTC. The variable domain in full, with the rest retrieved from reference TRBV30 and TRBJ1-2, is SQTIHQWPATLVQPVGSPLSLECTVEGTSNPNLYWYRQAAGRGLQLLFYSVGIGQISSEVPQNLSASRPQDRQFILSSKKLLLSDSGFYLCAWSPRRATNYGYTFGSGTRLTVV.

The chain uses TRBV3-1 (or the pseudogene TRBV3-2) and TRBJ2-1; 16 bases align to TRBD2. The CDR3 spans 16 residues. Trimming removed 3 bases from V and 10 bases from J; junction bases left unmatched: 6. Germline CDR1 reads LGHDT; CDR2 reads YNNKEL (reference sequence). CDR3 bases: TGTGCCAGCAGCCAGGGACTAGCGGGAGGGCCAGGGGAGCAGTTCTTC. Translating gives CASSQGLAGGPGEQFF.

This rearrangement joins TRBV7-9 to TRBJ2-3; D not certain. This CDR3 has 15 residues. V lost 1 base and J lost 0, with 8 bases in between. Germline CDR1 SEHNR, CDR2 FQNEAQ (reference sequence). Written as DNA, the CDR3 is TGTGCCAGCAGCTTAGTAGCCCCTAGCACAGATACGCAGTATTTT. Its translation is CASSLVAPSTDTQYF.

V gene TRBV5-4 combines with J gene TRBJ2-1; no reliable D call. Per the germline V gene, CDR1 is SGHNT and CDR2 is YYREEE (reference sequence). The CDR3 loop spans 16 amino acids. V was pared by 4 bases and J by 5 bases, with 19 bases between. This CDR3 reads CASSIGLNNRNNEQFF. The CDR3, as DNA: TGTGCCAGCAGCATCGGCCTCAACAATAGGAACAATGAGCAGTTCTTC. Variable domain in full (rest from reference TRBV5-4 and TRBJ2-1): ETGVTQSPTHLIKTRGQQVTLRCSSQSGHNTVSWYQQALGQGPQFIFQYYREEENGRGNFPPRFSGLQFPNYSSELNVNALELDDSALYLCASSIGLNNRNNEQFFGPGTRLTVL.

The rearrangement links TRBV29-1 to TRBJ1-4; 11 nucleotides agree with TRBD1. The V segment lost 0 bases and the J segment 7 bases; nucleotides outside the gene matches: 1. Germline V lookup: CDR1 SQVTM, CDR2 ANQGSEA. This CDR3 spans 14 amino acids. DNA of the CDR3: TGCAGCGTTGAAGAAGGGACAGGGGGTGAAAAACTGTTTTTT. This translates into CSVEEGTGGEKLFF. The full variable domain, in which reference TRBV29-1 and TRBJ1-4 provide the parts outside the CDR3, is SAVISQKPSRDICQRGTSLTIQCQVDSQVTMMFWYRQQPGQSLTLIATANQGSEATYESGFVIDKFPISRPNLTFSTLTVSNMSPEDSSIYLCSVEEGTGGEKLFFGSGTQLSVL.

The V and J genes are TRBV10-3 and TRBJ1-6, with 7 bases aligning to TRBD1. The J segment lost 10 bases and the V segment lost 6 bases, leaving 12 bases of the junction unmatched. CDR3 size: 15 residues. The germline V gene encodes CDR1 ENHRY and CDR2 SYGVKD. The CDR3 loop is CAISREGGAGSPLHF. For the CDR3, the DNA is TGTGCCATCAGCCGGGAAGGGGGCGCGGGATCACCCCTCCACTTT.

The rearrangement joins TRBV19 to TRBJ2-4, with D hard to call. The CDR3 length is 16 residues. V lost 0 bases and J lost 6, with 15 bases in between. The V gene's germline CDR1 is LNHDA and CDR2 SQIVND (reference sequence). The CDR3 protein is CASSIEGVRPPNIQYF. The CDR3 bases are TGTGCCAGTAGTATAGAGGGCGTCAGGCCCCCAAACATTCAGTACTTC.

The CDR3 DNA is TGTGCCAGTAGTATAGCCTGGGGCAGGGGGCGTGAGACCCAGTACTTC. Amino acids: CASSIAWGRGRETQYF. The chain recombines TRBV19 with TRBJ2-5; 8 bases align to TRBD1. Germline-derived CDR1 and CDR2 are LNHDA and SQIVND (reference sequence). V was pared by 1 base and J by 5 bases, with 9 bases of the junction left unmatched. The CDR3 runs 16 residues.